This T cell receptor (beta chain) was identified in a study of T cell responses to AZD1222 COVID-19 vaccine. This CDR3 spans 14 amino acids. The J segment lost 10 bases and the V segment lost 2 bases, leaving 8 bases of the junction unmatched. From germline, CDR1 is SGHDT and CDR2 YYEEEE. Repertoires were generated with immunoSEQ multiplex PCR, while TCRdb's copy carries only in-frame clones and drops some. Of roughly 160,000 clones in the sample, about nine tenths were seen once. Whole-study findings and limits: Two AZD1222 doses significantly raised spike-specific TCR breadth and depth over controls. At study baseline, merely six AZD1222 recipients were seropositive. Reportedly, nearly half of unique spike TCRs recognized epitopes outside B.1.351/B.1.1.7 mutations.

This clone came up a few times. The antigen is undetermined. This clonotype originated in an adult in good health. The rearrangement uses TRBV5-6 and TRBJ2-1; 8 positions agree with TRBD1. Sequencing used peripheral blood, obtained on day 0 of AZD1222 vaccination. Here the CDR3 DNA reads TGTGCCAGCAGCTTTAGTCCAGGGGGCGGGGAGCAGTTCTTC. Its protein product is CASSFSPGGGEQFF. Using reference TRBV5-6 and TRBJ2-1 for the parts outside the CDR3, the full variable domain is DAGVTQSPTHLIKTRGQQVTLRCSPKSGHDTVSWYQQALGQGPQFIFQYYEEEERQRGNFPDRFSGHQFPNYSSELNVNALLLGDSALYLCASSFSPGGGEQFFGPGTRLTVL.